This T cell receptor (beta chain) was profiled in a study of cytomegalovirus exposure and HLA in healthy donors. Study as a whole: Falling in the Caucasian-associated ancestry cluster were 81% of approximately 410 genotyped donors. General study results and limits: Later on, an analysis tied 15,000 to 20,000 TCR beta sequences to HLA alleles at 0.05 false discovery rate.

In the PCR, 60 Vbeta and 13 Jbeta primers were used. Using immunoSEQ multiplex PCR, the repertoire was profiled, and TCRdb retains in-frame clones only, with some absent. The repertoire includes some 160,000 clones, 80% to 90% of them detected once, and around 1.9% sits in the top ten. V shed 6 bases and J 3 bases; nucleotides not matched to a gene: 2. CDR1 and CDR2 (germline): SQVTM, ANQGSEA. The CDR3 extends over 12 amino acids. This cohort consisted of healthy bone marrow donors. This clone was seen a single time. As yet, its antigen is unknown. The gene calls are TRBV29-1 and TRBJ1-2, with 9 bases identical to TRBD1. The TCR sequence derives from a man between 18 and 35 years old in good health and CMV-seronegative. Material for sequencing was PBMCs. This chain's CDR3 is CSVRDRDYGYTF. The CDR3 DNA reads as TGCAGCGTACGGGACAGGGACTATGGCTACACCTTC.